This record concerns one T cell receptor beta chain sequence. Its target is unknown. These data originate in a study of shared clonotypes between healthy human individuals. Study observations and caveats: When compared with the clonotypes that were shared by all four sorted-subset donors, the non-shared clonotypes turned out to have lower generation probabilities.

After removal of 5 bases from V and 0 bases from J, the junction contained 3 bases not matched to a gene. The CDR3 has 16 amino acids. The germline CDR1 and CDR2 sequences are MNHEY and SMNVEV (reference sequence). Some clones are missing from TCRdb's copy, which holds only in-frame ones; the method was immunoSEQ multiplex PCR. Among about 2.1 million clones listed, roughly 93% were seen once. Naive CD8 cells lacked CD45RO and underwent positive selection for CCR7, leaving out terminally differentiated effector memory CD45RA+ cells. This TCR derives from a man aged 18 to 29 in good health. Some clones in this sample may be carry-over from other donors' samples. Sequences were obtained from naive CD8+ T cells from PBMCs. J is TRBJ2-3 and V is TRBV27; 12 bases agree with TRBD2. CDR3 DNA sequence: TGTGCCAGCAGTGGACTAGCGGGGACTAGCACAGATACGCAGTATTTT. Translation: CASSGLAGTSTDTQYF.